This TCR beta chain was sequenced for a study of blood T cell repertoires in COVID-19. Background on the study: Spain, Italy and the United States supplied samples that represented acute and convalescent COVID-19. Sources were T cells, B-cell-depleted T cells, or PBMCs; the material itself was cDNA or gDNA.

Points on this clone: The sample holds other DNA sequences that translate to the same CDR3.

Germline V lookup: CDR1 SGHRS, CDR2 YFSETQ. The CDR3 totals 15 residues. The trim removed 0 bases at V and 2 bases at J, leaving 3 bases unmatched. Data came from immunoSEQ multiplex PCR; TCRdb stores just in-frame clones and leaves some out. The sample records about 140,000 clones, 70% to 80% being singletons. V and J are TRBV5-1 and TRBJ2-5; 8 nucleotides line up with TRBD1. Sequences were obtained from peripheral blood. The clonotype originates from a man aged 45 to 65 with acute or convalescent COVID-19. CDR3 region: CASSLDGTGQETQYF. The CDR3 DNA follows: TGCGCCAGCAGCTTGGACGGGACAGGACAAGAGACCCAGTACTTC.